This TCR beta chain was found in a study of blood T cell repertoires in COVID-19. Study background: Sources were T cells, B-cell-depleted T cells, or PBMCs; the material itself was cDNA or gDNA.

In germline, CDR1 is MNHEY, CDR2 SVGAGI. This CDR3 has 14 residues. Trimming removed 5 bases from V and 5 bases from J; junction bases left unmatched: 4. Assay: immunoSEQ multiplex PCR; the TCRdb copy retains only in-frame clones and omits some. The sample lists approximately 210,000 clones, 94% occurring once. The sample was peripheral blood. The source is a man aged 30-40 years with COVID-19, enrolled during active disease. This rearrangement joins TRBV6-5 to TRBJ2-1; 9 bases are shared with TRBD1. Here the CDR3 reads CASSRTGADNEQFF. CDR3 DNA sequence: TGTGCCAGCAGTAGGACAGGGGCAGACAATGAGCAGTTCTTC.